The next 32 T cell receptor beta chains were all read from a single sample in a study of T cells in Graves' hyperthyroidism and ophthalmopathy. It was RNA transcripts that yielded the amplified TCR beta CDR3 regions. The TCR CDR3 was amplified in a first-round RT-PCR using the HTBI primer set. TCRdb re-derived calls from the multiplex PCR reads in MiXCR, one entry per CDR3 protein. The sample gives approximately 620,000 distinct CDR3 sequences, 11% to 15% of which show up once; about 5.8% is in the top ten. The sequenced sample was blood. The source is a woman aged 25 to 39 with Graves' hyperthyroidism that later progressed to Graves' ophthalmopathy.

This chain links TRBV10-3 with TRBJ2-2, with D unclear. CDR1 is ENHRY and CDR2 is SYGVKD in the germline V gene. This CDR3 has 15 residues. The germline V and J ends were trimmed by 4 bases and 1 base, with 10 bases remaining between them. This CDR3 is CAISVGQLNTGELFF. In nucleotides, the CDR3 is TGTGCCATCAGTGTAGGGCAGTTGAACACCGGGGAGCTGTTTTTT.

This clonotype was counted only a few times. The J gene is TRBJ1-5, the V gene TRBV3-1, with 7 bases identical to TRBD1. The CDR3 totals 15 residues. V shed 1 base, J shed 5 bases, and the junction held 5 bases outside the gene matches. Per germline, CDR1 LGHDT and CDR2 YNNKEL (reference sequence). The DNA of the CDR3 is TGTGCCAGCAGCCAAGCGGGACAGAACGATCAGCCCCAGCATTTT. Its translation is CASSQAGQNDQPQHF. The full variable domain, rest sourced from reference TRBV3-1 and TRBJ1-5, is DTAVSQTPKYLVTQMGNDKSIKCEQNLGHDTMYWYKQDSKKFLKIMFSYNNKELIINETVPNRFSPKSPDKAHLNLHINSLELGDSAVYFCASSQAGQNDQPQHFGDGTRLSIL.

This clonotype was seen a handful of times. This rearrangement joins TRBV4-3 to TRBJ2-1; 7 bases align to TRBD1. Trimming at V came to 3 bases and at J to 7 bases, leaving 9 bases not matched to a gene. The CDR3 covers 15 residues. Germline V gene lookup returns CDR1 LGHNA and CDR2 YSLEER. CDR3 region: CASSQTYDRANEQFF. The CDR3 DNA follows: TGCGCCAGCAGCCAGACTTACGACAGGGCTAATGAGCAGTTCTTC.

On this clonotype itself: A much larger clone lies a single base off, so this may be a read error. CDR3 protein: CAGSSGTSEYEQFF. CDR3 coding DNA: TGTGCCGGCAGCTCCGGGACTAGCGAATACGAGCAGTTCTTC. The V and J genes are TRBV7-2 and TRBJ2-7; 10 bases fit TRBD2. The end of the DNA fits TRBJ2-1 better, so the J call may be wrong. In germline, CDR1 is SGHTA, CDR2 FQGNSA. This CDR3 contains 14 residues.

This clonotype has only a few counts. The chain employs TRBV29-1 and TRBJ2-7, with D possibly matching TRBD1 (5 bases). Germline CDR1 reads SQVTM; CDR2 reads ANQGSEA. CDR3 length: 13 amino acids. Trimming took 4 bases from V and 2 from J, leaving 12 bases between them. The CDR3 here is CSVGTNNPYEQYF. CDR3 nucleotides: TGCAGCGTTGGGACAAATAACCCCTACGAGCAGTACTTC.

V usage is TRBV4-1 and J usage is TRBJ2-5; maybe TRBD2 (5 bases). Trimming cost V 1 base and J 0 bases, with 6 bases left between them. CDR1 is MGHRA and CDR2 is YSYEKL in the germline V gene. This CDR3 region has 14 residues. Here the CDR3 reads CASSQVGNQETQYF. Written as DNA, the CDR3 is TGCGCCAGCAGCCAAGTCGGGAACCAAGAGACCCAGTACTTC.

The table lists this clonotype with many counts. The chain uses TRBV20-1 and TRBJ2-2, with D hard to call. The length of the CDR3 is 12 residues. Germline CDR1 and CDR2: DFQATT and SNEGSKA (reference sequence). The germline V and J ends were trimmed by 6 bases and 0 bases, with 5 bases remaining between them. The CDR3 spells CSAAANTGELFF. The CDR3 DNA follows: TGCAGTGCGGCGGCGAACACCGGGGAGCTGTTTTTT.

This clonotype was seen many times. V and J are TRBV5-5 and TRBJ2-7, with 9 bases matching TRBD1. Germline CDR1 and CDR2: SGHKS and YYEKEE (reference sequence). The CDR3 is made up of 14 amino acids. The V gene end was trimmed by 3 bases and the J gene end by 5 bases; junction bases not matched to a gene: 6. The CDR3 DNA is TGTGCCAGCAGCTGGGGACAGGGAAGGAACGAGCAGTACTTC. Translating gives CASSWGQGRNEQYF.

In its sample, this clonotype was seen many times. The chain recombines TRBV19 with TRBJ1-1, with D uncertain. Trimming removed 3 bases from V and 1 base from J, with 9 bases in between. The CDR3 is made up of 14 amino acids. Germline CDR1 reads LNHDA; CDR2 reads SQIVND (reference sequence). CDR3 nucleotides: TGTGCCAGTAGTATGCCTCTAGGGAACACTGAAGCTTTCTTT. This sequence encodes CASSMPLGNTEAFF.

This clonotype was seen at least ten times. This rearrangement joins TRBV28 to TRBJ1-5; unclear D gene. CDR1 and CDR2 (germline): MDHEN, SYDVKM. With 3 bases removed from V and 7 bases from J, the gap between germline ends came to 10 bases. This CDR3 is 13 amino acids long. The CDR3 region is CASSLRIRQPQHF. The CDR3 nucleotides are TGTGCCAGCAGTTTGCGTATTCGCCAGCCCCAGCATTTT. The full variable domain, in which reference TRBV28 and TRBJ1-5 provide the parts outside the CDR3, is DVKVTQSSRYLVKRTGEKVFLECVQDMDHENMFWYRQDPGLGLRLIYFSYDVKMKEKGDIPEGYSVSREKKERFSLILESASTNQTSMYLCASSLRIRQPQHFGDGTRLSIL.

This clonotype appeared many times. The J gene is TRBJ2-1, the V gene TRBV28, with 13 bases identical to TRBD2. This CDR3 comprises 16 residues. V lost 2 bases, J lost 5 bases, and 3 bases stayed unmatched. The germline CDR1 and CDR2 sequences are MDHEN and SYDVKM. The CDR3 reads CASSLGLAGEDNEQFF. CDR3 sequence (DNA): TGTGCCAGCAGTTTAGGACTAGCGGGAGAAGACAATGAGCAGTTCTTC.

This clonotype has more than one count but fewer than ten. The rearrangement joins TRBV5-5 to TRBJ2-7; 7 bases align to TRBD1. The ends lost 4 bases at V and 5 bases at J; junction bases unmatched: 12. From germline, CDR1 is SGHKS and CDR2 YYEKEE (reference sequence). CDR3 length equals 15 residues. CDR3 coding DNA: TGTGCCAGCAGCAATCCGGGACAGTCTGCCAACGAGCAGTACTTC. It yields the protein CASSNPGQSANEQYF. Variable domain in full (rest from reference TRBV5-5 and TRBJ2-7): DAGVTQSPTHLIKTRGQQVTLRCSPISGHKSVSWYQQVLGQGPQFIFQYYEKEERGRGNFPDRFSARQFPNYSSELNVNALLLGDSALYLCASSNPGQSANEQYFGPGTRLTVT.

This clonotype was found once. V is TRBV4-1 and J is TRBJ1-2; D perhaps matches TRBD1 (5 bases). The germline CDR1 and CDR2 sequences are MGHRA and YSYEKL. The CDR3 runs 15 residues. Trimming cost V 3 bases and J 1 base, with 12 bases left between them. This CDR3 reads CASSQGPGVNYGYTF. CDR3 in DNA: TGCGCCAGCAGCCAGGGACCGGGGGTTAACTATGGCTACACCTTC.

This clonotype was counted ten times or more. The chain employs TRBV12-3 or TRBV12-4 and TRBJ1-3; maybe TRBD1 (5 bases). Trimming took 1 base from V and 8 from J, leaving 6 bases between them. The CDR3 spans 12 residues. The CDR3 nucleotides read TGTGCCAGCAGTTTAGGGGGGGACACCATATATTTT. This encodes CASSLGGDTIYF.

Turning to this clonotype: One end of the junction varies from germline; a read error may be responsible. The chain joins TRBV12-3 or TRBV12-4 to TRBJ2-1; D is tentatively TRBD1 or TRBD2 (6 bases each). There are 16 residues in the CDR3. CDR3 loop: CAGSLGYSGPQGEQFF. CDR3 coding DNA: TGTGCCGGCAGTTTAGGGTATAGCGGACCACAGGGTGAGCAGTTCTTC.

Many counts were recorded for this clonotype. This chain joins TRBV7-8 and TRBJ2-7; no reliable D call. The V end was cut by 1 base, the J end by 1 base, with 8 bases between. The CDR3 runs 14 residues. Germline CDR1 reads SGHVS; CDR2 reads FQNEAQ. The CDR3 DNA reads TGTGCCAGCAGCTTAGAGTCCGGGTCCTACGAGCAGTACTTC. It yields the protein CASSLESGSYEQYF. The whole variable domain, filled in from reference TRBV7-8 and TRBJ2-7, reads GAGVSQSPRYKVAKRGQDVALRCDPISGHVSLFWYQQALGQGPEFLTYFQNEAQLDKSGLPSDRFFAERPEGSVSTLKIQRTQQEDSAVYLCASSLESGSYEQYFGPGTRLTVT.

This clonotype appeared many times. V is TRBV19 and J is TRBJ1-5; D gene uncertain. CDR1 is LNHDA and CDR2 is SQIVND in the germline V gene (reference sequence). V gave up 3 bases and J gave up 1 base, with 10 bases separating them. The CDR3 is 15 residues long. The CDR3 protein is CASSMGSGSNQPQHF. In DNA form, the CDR3 reads TGTGCCAGTAGTATGGGGAGTGGGAGCAATCAGCCCCAGCATTTT.

This clonotype was picked up many times. The genes are TRBV6-1 and TRBJ2-7; tentatively, D is TRBD1 (6 bases). Trimming left V 7 bases short and J 2 bases short, with 12 bases between. Germline CDR1 is MNHNS and CDR2 is SASEGT. The CDR3 is made up of 13 amino acids. DNA for the CDR3: TGTGCCAGCACCCCAGGGGAGCCCTACGAGCAGTACTTC. It is translated as CASTPGEPYEQYF.

There are a few counts of this clonotype. J is TRBJ1-3 and V is TRBV11-2, with D hard to call. V lost 5 bases and J 0 bases, leaving 11 bases between the germline ends. CDR1 and CDR2 from the germline V gene are SGHAT and FQNNGV. This CDR3 has 15 residues. The CDR3 nucleotides are TGTGCCAGCAGCGGGATCCTCGACTCTGGAAACACCATATATTTT. This gives the protein CASSGILDSGNTIYF.

V gene TRBV3-1 combines with J gene TRBJ1-2, with a possible D match to TRBD1 (5 bases). Per the germline V gene, CDR1 is LGHDT and CDR2 is YNNKEL (reference sequence). The CDR3 covers 16 residues. V lost 0 bases and J lost 5, with 16 bases in between. The CDR3 DNA follows: TGTGCCAGCAGCCAAGATGTCGGCGCAGGGAGTTATGGCTACACCTTC. It yields the protein CASSQDVGAGSYGYTF. Variable domain in full (rest from reference TRBV3-1 and TRBJ1-2): DTAVSQTPKYLVTQMGNDKSIKCEQNLGHDTMYWYKQDSKKFLKIMFSYNNKELIINETVPNRFSPKSPDKAHLNLHINSLELGDSAVYFCASSQDVGAGSYGYTFGSGTRLTVV.

This clonotype was observed at least ten times. The CDR3 DNA reads TGTGCCACCAGTGGGGAGGGGGCAGGACAGCCCCAGCATTTT. Amino acids: CATSGEGAGQPQHF. The J gene is TRBJ1-5, the V gene TRBV24-1, with TRBD1 matching 7 bases. J was trimmed by 7 bases and V by 5 bases; bases with no gene match: 7. CDR1 and CDR2 from the germline V gene are KGHDR and SFDVKD. This CDR3 is 14 amino acids long.

This chain connects TRBV6-4 to TRBJ2-1, with no clear D. The CDR3 loop spans 13 amino acids. Trimming took off 3 bases at V and 7 bases at J, with 10 bases between the two ends. Germline CDR1 and CDR2: MRHNA and SNTAGT. CDR3 in DNA: TGTGCCAGCAGTGAGGTCGCGAGGAATGAGCAGTTCTTC. Its translation is CASSEVARNEQFF.

This clonotype has just a few counts. The V gene is TRBV19, the J gene TRBJ2-1; D possibly matches TRBD1 or TRBD2 (6 bases each). Looked up from germline, CDR1 is LNHDA and CDR2 is SQIVND (reference sequence). V lost 4 bases and J lost 4, with 14 bases in between. The CDR3 is made up of 15 amino acids. CDR3 residues: CASSRGAYPYNEQFF. The CDR3 DNA follows: TGTGCCAGTAGTAGGGGGGCTTATCCTTACAATGAGCAGTTCTTC.

Many counts were recorded for this clonotype. The chain has TRBV13 and TRBJ1-6; D may be TRBD1 (5 bases). The CDR3 is made up of 16 amino acids. V was cut by 0 bases and J by 9 bases, with 15 bases left in between. Germline V gene lookup returns CDR1 PRHDT and CDR2 FYEKMQ (reference sequence). The CDR3 DNA is TGTGCCAGCAGCTTAGGTACAGGCTCGATGGGTTCACCCCTCCACTTT. It codes for CASSLGTGSMGSPLHF.

The chain has TRBV13 and TRBJ1-1; D is unclear. Per germline, CDR1 PRHDT and CDR2 FYEKMQ (reference sequence). CDR3 size: 13 residues. The V and J ends lost 8 bases and 0 bases respectively, with 10 bases between them. Here the CDR3 DNA reads TGTGCCAGCGGTCATTACATGAACACTGAAGCTTTCTTT. Its translation: CASGHYMNTEAFF.

This clonotype has a count of ten or more. The chain uses TRBV6-1 and TRBJ1-2; tentative D call: TRBD1 (5 bases). The CDR3 is 13 residues long. Trimming removed 8 bases from V and 4 bases from J, with 14 bases in between. Looked up from germline, CDR1 is MNHNS and CDR2 is SASEGT. Here the CDR3 reads CASEDGGTYGYTF. In DNA, the CDR3 is TGTGCCAGCGAGGATGGGGGAACCTATGGCTACACCTTC.

The chain carries TRBV27 and TRBJ2-3; 12 bases line up with TRBD2. The CDR3 spans 19 residues. V trimming: 2 bases; J trimming: 1 base; junction bases outside the gene matches: 10. Germline CDR1 and CDR2: MNHEY and SMNVEV (reference sequence). This CDR3 is CASSLLAGGPLRGTDTQYF. The CDR3 nucleotides read TGTGCCAGCAGTTTACTAGCGGGAGGGCCCTTACGGGGCACAGATACGCAGTATTTT.

This clonotype was seen many times. The V and J genes are TRBV24-1 and TRBJ1-2; D remains ambiguous. The CDR3 covers 12 residues. The germline V gene encodes CDR1 KGHDR and CDR2 SFDVKD. The germline V and J ends were trimmed by 1 base and 4 bases, with 3 bases remaining between them. Here the CDR3 DNA reads TGTGCCACCAGTGATTTAGGCTATGGCTACACCTTC. It is translated as CATSDLGYGYTF.

This clonotype was detected ten times or more. The rearrangement joins TRBV9 to TRBJ2-7; TRBD1 agrees at 7 bases. The length of the CDR3 is 12 residues. Germline V gene sequence: CDR1 SGDLS, CDR2 YYNGEE. V shed 3 bases, J shed 6 bases, and the junction held 3 bases outside the gene matches. CDR3 loop: CASSATGSEQYF. The CDR3 region has the DNA TGTGCCAGCAGCGCGACAGGGAGCGAGCAGTACTTC.

The gene calls are TRBV5-1 and TRBJ2-3; TRBD2 agrees at 9 bases. The V gene end was trimmed by 0 bases and the J gene end by 1 base; junction bases not matched to a gene: 3. Germline-derived CDR1 and CDR2 are SGHRS and YFSETQ. CDR3 length equals 16 residues. Written as DNA, the CDR3 is TGCGCCAGCAGCTTGGCCCGGACTAGCGGCACAGATACGCAGTATTTT. Amino acids: CASSLARTSGTDTQYF. Variable domain in full (rest from reference TRBV5-1 and TRBJ2-3): KAGVTQTPRYLIKTRGQQVTLSCSPISGHRSVSWYQQTPGQGLQFLFEYFSETQRNKGNFPGRFSGRQFSNSRSEMNVSTLELGDSALYLCASSLARTSGTDTQYFGPGTRLTVL.

This clonotype was seen many times. In nucleotides, the CDR3 is TGTGCCAGCAATGTGCGTAGCAATCAGCCCCAGCATTTT. Translated, it gives CASNVRSNQPQHF. The chain uses TRBV12-3 or TRBV12-4 and TRBJ1-5; D unresolved. The CDR3 is 13 amino acids. The V gene lost 7 bases and the J gene lost 0 bases, with 7 bases spanning the gap.

This clonotype was counted at least ten times. The chain couples TRBV30 to TRBJ2-5, with a tentative D call TRBD2 (5 bases). The germline CDR1 and CDR2 sequences are GTSNPN and SVGIG (reference sequence). Trimming took off 8 bases at V and 5 bases at J, with 12 bases between the two ends. This CDR3 has 11 amino acids. This chain's CDR3 is CAARASETQYF. The CDR3 nucleotides are TGTGCCGCGAGGGCGTCGGAGACCCAGTACTTC.